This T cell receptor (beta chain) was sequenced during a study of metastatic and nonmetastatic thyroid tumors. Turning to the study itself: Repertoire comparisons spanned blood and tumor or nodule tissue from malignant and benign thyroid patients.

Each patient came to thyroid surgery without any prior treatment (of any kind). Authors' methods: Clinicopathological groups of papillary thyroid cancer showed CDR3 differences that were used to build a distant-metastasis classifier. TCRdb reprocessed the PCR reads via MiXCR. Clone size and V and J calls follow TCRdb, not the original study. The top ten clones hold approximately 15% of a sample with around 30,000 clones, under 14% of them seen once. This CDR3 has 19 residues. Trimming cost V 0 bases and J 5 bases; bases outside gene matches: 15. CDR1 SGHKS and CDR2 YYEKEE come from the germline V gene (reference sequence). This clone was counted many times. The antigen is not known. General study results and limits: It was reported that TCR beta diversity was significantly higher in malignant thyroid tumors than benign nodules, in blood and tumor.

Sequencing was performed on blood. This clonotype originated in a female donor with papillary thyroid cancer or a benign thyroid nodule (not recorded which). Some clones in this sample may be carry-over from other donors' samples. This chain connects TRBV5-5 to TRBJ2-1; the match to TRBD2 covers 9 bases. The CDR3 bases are TGTGCCAGCAGCTTGGGGGGGTGGCTAGCGGGAAGATGGAACAATGAGCAGTTCTTC. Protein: CASSLGGWLAGRWNNEQFF.